The sequence of this T cell receptor beta chain was determined in a study of T cells in tuberculosis. Study in general: IGRA-negative adolescents, IGRA-positive adolescents with latent tuberculosis and adults with active tuberculosis formed this South African cohort.

Time point indicated: new active TB diagnosis, blood taken before or within 7 days of starting treatment. HIV-seronegative South African adults aged 18 years or older had newly diagnosed active tuberculosis. Each patient had positive sputum smear microscopy and/or positive culture. Libraries were prepared by immunoSEQ multiplex PCR; TCRdb keeps only in-frame clonotypes and omits some of them. The data contain some 31,000 clones, around 88% of them seen just once; the ten biggest clones take up 5.2%. This receptor was obtained from an adult with tuberculosis. The sample consisted of PBMCs, taken at tuberculosis diagnosis.

CDR3 in amino acids: CASSKQIQETQYF. As DNA, the CDR3 is TGTGCCAGCAGTAAACAGATCCAAGAGACCCAGTACTTC. The chain uses TRBV6-5 and TRBJ2-5; D gene uncertain. The V gene lost 5 bases and the J gene lost 1 base, with 8 bases spanning the gap. There are 13 residues in the CDR3. Germline V lookup: CDR1 MNHEY, CDR2 SVGAGI.